This entry features one T cell receptor (beta chain) sequence. This clone is a singleton in its sample. The target of this receptor is not known. No much larger clone is present one base from it, and per-base qualities are unavailable. The data were taken from a study of shared clonotypes between healthy human individuals (dated by TCRdb to about 2020). In the study overall: The cohort included a few men and a couple of women between 18 and 49 years of age. For each donor, CD4 naive and CD4 memory were each run on three plates, CD8 naive on two plates, and CD8 memory on one plate. Blood TCR repertoires of about five healthy adults were deeply sequenced to estimate repertoire size and the extent of clonotype sharing between individuals. Libraries were prepared and TCR repertoires were sequenced by different laboratories using diverse techniques, in order to increase sequencing depth and limit assay-specific biases. Between about 0.94 and 10 billion PBMCs per donor were obtained by leukapheresis. The study at large found these results: Sharing across a few donors was observed for approximately 4.6% of naive CD4, 3.5% of naive CD8, over 2% of memory CD4, and around 0.42% of memory CD8 clonotypes. The genetic and exposure-history diversity represented was limited by the small number of donors. Incomplete sequencing was indicated by rarefaction of sorted-subset datasets, despite the large sequencing depth. Sampling was restricted to blood, and TCR repertoires in tissues likely differ from the TCR repertoires found in blood. Compared with non-shared clonotypes, the clonotypes found in all four sorted-subset donors had higher generation probabilities. Naive subsets generally had larger estimated clonotype richness than memory subsets. Based on pairwise subsampling, the degree of clonotype sharing among donors was expected to be affected by sequencing depth.

TCR CDR3 regions were amplified from genomic DNA by multiplex PCR using the deep immunoSEQ assay. Genomic DNA extracted from each cell subset was distributed evenly over all wells of several immunoSEQ 96-well plates, and each plate served as one replicate. For sorted subsets, about 210 ng of genomic DNA, equivalent to 30,000 or so T cell genomes, went into each replicate PCR. Purified libraries were measured with a Qubit 3.0 fluorometer, size-checked on a Bioanalyzer 2100, and measured again with the KAPA Library Quantification kit. Every immunoSEQ 96-well plate was sequenced on a dedicated single-read 150-cycle Illumina NextSeq 550 flow cell. From the authors' description of their analysis: Because only junctional sequences without quality scores were contained in the immunoSEQ output, filtering matching that applied to full-length reads could not be performed. Sequences were annotated with PyIR, a Python wrapper for IgBLAST v1.9, and V/J genes and CDR3 were assigned using IMGT germline references. Reads were removed for weak V/J assignments (E-value above 1e-6), missing CDR3, stop codons, out-of-frame junctions, or ambiguous translated residues. V3J clonotypes were defined by identical inferred V gene, J gene, and CDR3 amino acid sequence. Percentage overlap between repertoires was calculated by dividing the number of shared unique clonotypes by the size of the smaller repertoire. Richness of each repertoire was evaluated using RTK rarefaction, the Chao1 estimator, and Recon v2.1 estimates of unobserved clonotypes. Generation probabilities for all TCRbeta clonotypes obtained by the gDNA method from four donors were computed using OLGA. TCRdb mirrors the immuneACCESS table, restricted to in-frame sequences. Some clones are absent from its copies; in checked studies, under half trace to an unresolved V gene, and the reason for the others is unknown. Clone size and V and J calls were adopted from that table, with D and trimming inferred from the DNA. Within this sample are about 380,000 clones, with 90% to 97% of them counted one time only. The top ten hold around 0.29% of the sample.

The donors were healthy, HIV-negative adults with no recently reported acute infections or vaccinations. Every donor was a Caucasian adult living in Nashville, Tennessee, USA. CD8 memory samples were composed of magnetically selected CD45RO+ cells combined with CCR7-negative CD45RA+ effector memory (TemRA) cells. After blood collection by leukapheresis, PBMCs were isolated using Ficoll-Histopaque density gradient centrifugation and then cryopreserved in the vapor phase of liquid nitrogen. Analytical flow cytometry was used to check the purity and quantity of each magnetically sorted T cell population. From each sorted fraction, genomic DNA was isolated and quantified by UV absorbance on a Nanodrop 2000c. CDR1 SGHRS and CDR2 YFSETQ were looked up in the germline V gene. Counted from cysteine to phenylalanine, this CDR3 has 14 amino acids. Only the CDR3 part of the read is kept: 42 bases, read in frame from the first base. The V end gives up 2 bases and the J end 3 bases, leaving 4 bases in the junction not matched to a gene.

The source is a man aged 30-40 years in good health. The rearranged chain carries TRBV5-1 and TRBJ1-2; TRBD1 aligns with 7 central bases. The sequencing sample was made of memory CD8+ T cells sorted from blood. This specimen's cell subset or site label, per the study, means: CD45RO+ cells pooled with CCR7-negative TemRA cells. The sequenced DNA: TGCGCCAGCAGCTTAAACCAGGGGGACTATGGCTACACCTTC. The resulting protein is CASSLNQGDYGYTF.